These 5 T cell receptor beta chains originate from one sample sequenced in a study of T cells in Graves' hyperthyroidism and ophthalmopathy. What was amplified from RNA transcripts were TCR beta CDR3 regions. A set of HTBI primers served as the primers for a first-round RT-PCR of the TCR CDR3. TCRdb processed the multiplex PCR reads anew with MiXCR; each CDR3 protein has one entry. The sample lists about 350,000 distinct CDR3 sequences, approximately 13% occurring once. The sample comprised blood. Receptors originate from a young woman with Graves' hyperthyroidism.

Many counts were recorded for this clonotype. This rearrangement joins TRBV28 to TRBJ2-1; perhaps TRBD2 as D (6 bases). The CDR3 has 17 amino acids. V shed 1 base and J shed 0 bases, with 13 bases lying between them. Germline lookup yields CDR1 MDHEN and CDR2 SYDVKM. The CDR3 nucleotides read TGTGCCAGCAGTTTATCTACTAGCACGAGCTCCTACAATGAGCAGTTCTTC. It yields the protein CASSLSTSTSSYNEQFF.

This clonotype has a count of ten or more. The rearrangement uses TRBV3-1 and TRBJ2-7; D is uncertain. The CDR3 spans 12 residues. Between the trimmed V and J ends, which lost 0 bases and 5 bases, there was a span of 5 bases. Germline CDR1 LGHDT, CDR2 YNNKEL (reference sequence). The CDR3 sequence is CASSQDWDEQYF. CDR3 DNA sequence: TGTGCCAGCAGCCAAGATTGGGACGAGCAGTACTTC.

This clonotype has ten or more counts. The chain has TRBV5-1 and TRBJ1-1, with D tentatively TRBD1 (5 bases). The germline V and J ends were trimmed by 6 bases and 2 bases, with 14 bases remaining between them. Germline CDR1 SGHRS, CDR2 YFSETQ. This CDR3 is built from 14 residues. The CDR3 loop reads CASTPLGGNTEAFF. In DNA form, the CDR3 reads TGCGCCAGCACTCCCTTGGGGGGAAACACTGAAGCTTTCTTT.

This clonotype came up a few times. This likely traces to a read error, being one base from a far larger clone. This chain links TRBV7-6 with TRBJ2-5; 15 nucleotides align to TRBD2. Unmatched junction bases numbered 5, after V lost 7 bases and J lost 5 bases. Germline V gives CDR1 SGHVS, CDR2 FNYEAQ. CDR3 size: 15 residues. In DNA form, the CDR3 reads TGTGCCAGCAACCCCGGGACTAGCGGGAGGGAGACCCAGTACTTC. Its protein product is CASNPGTSGRETQYF.

The J gene is TRBJ2-2, the V gene TRBV19; TRBD1 might be the D (6 bases). The CDR3 extends over 15 amino acids. Deletions cut 5 bases from V and 5 bases from J, with 15 bases between. Germline assignment: CDR1 LNHDA and CDR2 SQIVND (reference sequence). The CDR3 here is CASSPRTAPTGELFF. In nucleotides, the CDR3 is TGTGCCAGTAGTCCCAGGACAGCCCCAACCGGGGAGCTGTTTTTT.